Each of the 15 T cell receptor beta chains below was sequenced from the same sample in a study of shared clonotypes between healthy human individuals. Sequenced by immunoSEQ multiplex PCR; TCRdb stores in-frame clones only, minus some. The sample shows about 300,000 clones, about 74% of them seen only once. The sequencing sample was made of memory CD4+ T cells sorted from blood. Subset meaning: CD45RA-negative fraction. Source of these receptors: a man between 25 and 39 years old in good health.

This clone was observed many times. The chain links TRBV7-4 to TRBJ1-5; 7 positions agree with TRBD1. J was trimmed by 5 bases and V by 4 bases; bases with no gene match: 8. This CDR3 spans 15 amino acids. Per germline, CDR1 SGHVT and CDR2 SQSDAQ. CDR3 protein: CASSSERGRDQPQHF. Written as DNA, the CDR3 is TGTGCCAGCAGCTCTGAGAGGGGGCGGGATCAGCCCCAGCATTTT.

The chain links TRBV5-1 to TRBJ2-3; 16 nucleotides agree with TRBD2. The CDR3 totals 17 residues. Germline CDR1 and CDR2: SGHRS and YFSETQ. The ends lost 3 bases at V and 3 bases at J; junction bases unmatched: 4. This CDR3 reads CASSSGLAGGITDTQYF. The CDR3 DNA reads as TGCGCCAGCAGCTCGGGACTAGCGGGAGGGATTACAGATACGCAGTATTTT.

The gene calls are TRBV18 and TRBJ2-7; D is ambiguous. The CDR3 is 17 residues long. The germline V gene has CDR1 KGHSH and CDR2 LQKENI. The V end lost 6 bases, the J end lost 1 base, and 22 bases lay between the germline ends. The CDR3 spells CASSPRRASLGSYEQYF. The CDR3 nucleotides are TGTGCCAGCTCGCCTAGGAGAGCTAGTTTGGGGTCCTACGAGCAGTACTTC.

The J gene is TRBJ1-1, the V gene TRBV13, with D unclear. This CDR3 is 11 amino acids long. V was shortened by 5 bases and J by 10 bases, with 11 bases between the two germline ends. Germline-derived CDR1 and CDR2 are PRHDT and FYEKMQ (reference sequence). In DNA form, the CDR3 reads TGTGCCAGCAGCAAGACCGGGGTAGCTTTCTTT. It yields the protein CASSKTGVAFF.

This clone was detected a few times. The chain employs TRBV11-2 and TRBJ2-7; 8 bases align to TRBD2. CDR1 SGHAT and CDR2 FQNNGV come from the germline V gene. The CDR3 length is 17 residues. The J segment lost 2 bases and the V segment lost 2 bases, leaving 11 bases of the junction unmatched. The CDR3 DNA sequence: TGTGCCAGCAGCTTACGCCGGGGGGGACGGGAAGCCTACGAGCAGTACTTC. This codes for CASSLRRGGREAYEQYF.

The chain combines TRBV7-9 with TRBJ2-5; 9 nucleotides align to TRBD2. The length of the CDR3 is 15 residues. Germline V CDR1 and CDR2: SEHNR, FQNEAQ (reference sequence). V gave up 5 bases and J gave up 5 bases; unmatched junction bases: 9. CDR3 sequence reads: CASSPLASGKETQYF. CDR3 in DNA: TGTGCCAGCAGCCCCCTGGCTAGCGGGAAGGAGACCCAGTACTTC.

CDR3 loop: CASRLGQVTGELFF. The CDR3 region has the DNA TGTGCCAGCAGACTTGGACAGGTCACCGGGGAGCTGTTTTTT. The V and J genes are TRBV5-6 and TRBJ2-2, with 7 bases identical to TRBD1. The V and J ends lost 5 bases and 4 bases, in that order; junction bases with no gene match: 5. Germline CDR1 and CDR2: SGHDT and YYEEEE. The CDR3 has 14 residues.

The chain recombines TRBV6-5 with TRBJ2-7; 7 positions match TRBD2. The CDR3 sequence is 11 residues long. Germline CDR1 is MNHEY and CDR2 is SVGAGI. Germline trimming cut 10 bases from V and 2 bases from J; bases unmatched to any gene: 2. The CDR3 nucleotides are TGTGCCACCCGGGGGGCCTACGAGCAGTACTTC. Translated: CATRGAYEQYF.

V gene TRBV7-2 combines with J gene TRBJ1-3; D unclear. Trimming cost V 5 bases and J 0 bases, with 14 bases left between them. The CDR3 has 16 residues. CDR1 is SGHTA, CDR2 FQGNSA, per germline. CDR3 sequence: CASSPARTLSGNTIYF. CDR3 coding DNA: TGTGCCAGCAGCCCCGCCAGGACCCTCTCTGGAAACACCATATATTTT.

This clone rates as medium-sized. This chain joins TRBV2 and TRBJ2-3; a possible D gene is TRBD1 (5 bases). The ends were cut back, 4 bases at V and 2 bases at J, with 10 bases in the middle. CDR3 length equals 14 residues. Germline values: CDR1 SNHLY, CDR2 FYNNEI. The CDR3 DNA sequence: TGTGCCAGCAGTGGACAGCTAGACACAGATACGCAGTATTTT. It specifies CASSGQLDTDTQYF. The full variable domain, its missing parts supplied by reference TRBV2 and TRBJ2-3, is EPEVTQTPSHQVTQMGQEVILRCVPISNHLYFYWYRQILGQKVEFLVSFYNNEISEKSEIFDDQFSVERPDGSNFTLKIRSTKLEDSAMYFCASSGQLDTDTQYFGPGTRLTVL.

To note about this clone: The same CDR3 is also encoded by other DNA sequences in this sample. This chain joins TRBV7-2 and TRBJ2-7; TRBD2 agrees at 7 bases. CDR3 length: 13 residues. With V trimmed by 3 bases and J by 3 bases, 2 bases remained unmatched. The germline V gene encodes CDR1 SGHTA and CDR2 FQGNSA. As DNA, the CDR3 is TGTGCCAGCAGCTTGGGGGGGTTCTACGAGCAGTACTTC. This codes for CASSLGGFYEQYF.

J is TRBJ2-2 and V is TRBV19; the D gene is possibly TRBD2 (6 bases). Germline V gives CDR1 LNHDA, CDR2 SQIVND (reference sequence). V was cut by 4 bases and J by 4 bases, with 13 bases left in between. This CDR3 contains 15 residues. The CDR3, as DNA: TGTGCCAGTAGTACAACCGGGAGCCTCACCGGGGAGCTGTTTTTT. Protein product: CASSTTGSLTGELFF.

This clone turned up a few times. This chain links TRBV5-1 with TRBJ1-1; 8 nucleotides line up with TRBD1. J gave up 6 bases and V 6 bases, and 7 bases lay outside the gene matches. Germline lookup yields CDR1 SGHRS and CDR2 YFSETQ. There are 13 residues in the CDR3. CDR3 sequence: CASTTQGAPEAFF. The DNA of the CDR3 is TGCGCCAGCACCACTCAGGGGGCCCCTGAAGCTTTCTTT.

This chain links TRBV6-6 with TRBJ2-1; maybe TRBD1 (5 bases). V was shortened by 3 bases and J by 7 bases, with 7 bases between the two germline ends. CDR3 length: 12 amino acids. From germline, CDR1 is MNHNY and CDR2 SVGAGI (reference sequence). The CDR3 loop is CASSYAGNEQFF. The CDR3 DNA reads TGTGCCAGCAGTTATGCAGGGAATGAGCAGTTCTTC.

This rearrangement joins TRBV5-8 to TRBJ1-2; 7 bases are shared with TRBD1. The CDR3 has 17 residues. Germline V gives CDR1 SGHTS, CDR2 YDEGEE. After removal of 0 bases from V and 2 bases from J, the junction contained 10 bases not matched to a gene. The CDR3: CASSLVIGGNSNYGYTF. The CDR3 nucleotides are TGTGCCAGCAGCTTGGTAATAGGGGGCAACAGCAACTATGGCTACACCTTC.